The 11 T cell receptor beta chains below all came from one sample that was sequenced in a study of blood T cell repertoires in COVID-19 (dated by TCRdb to 2019 to 2021). Library prep was done by the immunoSEQ multiplex PCR assay. TCRdb's version of the immuneACCESS table is confined to in-frame rearrangements and falls short of the full clone set. An unresolved V gene accounts for under half of the shortfall where checked; the remainder is of unknown origin. This sample comprises around 25,000 clones, over 70% of them detected only once. About 25% of the sample rests with the top ten. Sequenced material: peripheral blood. The receptor source for this set is a human donor with active COVID-19. The donor label of this sample is uncertain.

This clone was observed a handful of times. The chain couples TRBV11-2 to TRBJ2-1; D perhaps matches TRBD2 (5 bases). There are 13 residues in the CDR3. CDR1 is SGHAT, CDR2 FQNNGV, per germline. Trimming took off 1 base at V and 7 bases at J, with 8 bases between the two ends. CDR3 protein: CASSLVAMNEQFF. CDR3 sequence (DNA): TGTGCCAGCAGCTTAGTAGCGATGAATGAGCAGTTCTTC.

The chain has TRBV27 and TRBJ2-1, with 9 bases aligning to TRBD1. V lost 3 bases to trimming and J lost 3 bases; unmatched junction nucleotides: 9. The CDR3 totals 17 residues. Germline CDR1 reads MNHEY; CDR2 reads SMNVEV (reference sequence). This CDR3 is CASSLGTGYVSYNEQFF. In DNA, the CDR3 is TGTGCCAGCAGTTTGGGGACAGGGTATGTTAGCTACAATGAGCAGTTCTTC.

The chain couples TRBV18 to TRBJ2-3; 8 bases match TRBD2. This CDR3 contains 15 residues. Germline assignment: CDR1 KGHSH and CDR2 LQKENI. V gave up 3 bases and J gave up 2 bases; unmatched junction bases: 4. The CDR3 sequence is CASSPFSGDTDTQYF. The DNA of the CDR3 is TGTGCCAGCTCACCTTTTAGCGGGGACACAGATACGCAGTATTTT.

On this clone: Relative to the germline gene, one junction end is altered; a read error may explain this. This chain connects TRBV6-5 to TRBJ1-1, with D uncertain. The germline CDR1 and CDR2 sequences are MNHEY and SVGAGI. The CDR3 runs to 11 residues. CDR3 region: CASSMYHRVCF. The CDR3 region has the DNA TGTGCCAGCAGTATGTACCACCGGGTTTGCTTT.

The V and J genes are TRBV7-9 and TRBJ2-5, with TRBD1 identical over 10 bases. With V trimmed by 6 bases and J by 1 base, 2 bases remained unmatched. Germline V CDR1 and CDR2: SEHNR, FQNEAQ (reference sequence). The CDR3 totals 14 residues. The CDR3 bases are TGTGCCAGCAGGGACAGGGGGTTCCAAGAGACCCAGTACTTC. It encodes CASRDRGFQETQYF.

The V and J genes are TRBV10-3 and TRBJ2-5; TRBD2 matches at 9 bases. V shed 4 bases, J shed 5 bases, and the junction held 8 bases outside the gene matches. Germline lookup yields CDR1 ENHRY and CDR2 SYGVKD. CDR3 length: 15 amino acids. CDR3 sequence: CAISADSGSLETQYF. In nucleotides, the CDR3 is TGTGCCATCAGTGCGGATAGCGGGAGTCTTGAGACCCAGTACTTC.

This chain links TRBV6-5 with TRBJ1-6, with TRBD1 matching over 7 bases. The V gene's germline CDR1 is MNHEY and CDR2 SVGAGI. Unmatched junction bases numbered 7, after V lost 3 bases and J lost 8 bases. The CDR3 covers 15 residues. CDR3 nucleotides: TGTGCCAGCAGTTATAGGGCAGGGGGTTATTCACCCCTCCACTTT. This gives the protein CASSYRAGGYSPLHF.

The chain employs TRBV24-1 and TRBJ2-3, with TRBD1 matching over 8 bases. Trimming took 4 bases from V and 3 from J; bases not matched to a gene: 5. CDR3 length: 15 residues. The germline V gene has CDR1 KGHDR and CDR2 SFDVKD. CDR3 nucleotides: TGTGCCACCAGTGACCGCGGACAGGGAACAGATACGCAGTATTTT. Its protein is CATSDRGQGTDTQYF.

This chain joins TRBV2 and TRBJ2-5, with TRBD2 matching 14 bases. Unmatched junction bases numbered 4, after V lost 5 bases and J lost 2 bases. The CDR3 has 16 residues. Germline CDR1 is SNHLY and CDR2 is FYNNEI. CDR3 coding DNA: TGTGCCAGCAGTTTGGGGACTAGCGGGGGTCAAGAGACCCAGTACTTC. Translated: CASSLGTSGGQETQYF.

The CDR3 is CASSLMGGQTNQPQHF. The CDR3 coding sequence is TGTGCCAGCAGCTTAATGGGGGGGCAGACCAATCAGCCCCAGCATTTT. The rearrangement uses TRBV7-6 and TRBJ1-5, with a possible D match to TRBD1 (6 bases). V was clipped by 2 bases and J by 3 bases, with 14 bases between them. CDR3 size: 16 residues. CDR1 and CDR2 from the germline V gene are SGHVS and FNYEAQ.

The V gene is TRBV6-5, the J gene TRBJ1-2; 8 bases are a match to TRBD1. V shed 6 bases, J shed 3 bases, and the junction held 6 bases outside the gene matches. CDR1 and CDR2 from the germline V gene are MNHEY and SVGAGI. CDR3 size: 14 residues. The CDR3 is CASSTGGFDYGYTF. The CDR3 nucleotides are TGTGCCAGCAGCACAGGGGGGTTTGACTATGGCTACACCTTC.